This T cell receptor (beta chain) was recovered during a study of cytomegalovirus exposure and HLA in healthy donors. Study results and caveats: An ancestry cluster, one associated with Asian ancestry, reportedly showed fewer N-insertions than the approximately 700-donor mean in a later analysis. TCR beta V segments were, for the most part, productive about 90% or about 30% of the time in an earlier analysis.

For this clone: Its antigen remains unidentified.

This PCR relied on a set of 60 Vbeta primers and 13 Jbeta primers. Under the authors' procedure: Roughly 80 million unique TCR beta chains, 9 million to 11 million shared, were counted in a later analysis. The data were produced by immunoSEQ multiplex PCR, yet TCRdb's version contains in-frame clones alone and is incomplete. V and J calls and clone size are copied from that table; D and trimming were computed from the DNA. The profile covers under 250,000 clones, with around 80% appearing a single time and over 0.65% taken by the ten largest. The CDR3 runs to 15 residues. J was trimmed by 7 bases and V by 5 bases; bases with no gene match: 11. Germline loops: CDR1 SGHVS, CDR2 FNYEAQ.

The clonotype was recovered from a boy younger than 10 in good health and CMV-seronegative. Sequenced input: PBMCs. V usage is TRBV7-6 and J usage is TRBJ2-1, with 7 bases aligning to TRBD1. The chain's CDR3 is CASSLTGQQLNEQFF. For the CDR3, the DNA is TGTGCCAGCAGCCTGACGGGACAGCAATTGAATGAGCAGTTCTTC.